This TCR beta chain is from a study of cytomegalovirus exposure and HLA in healthy donors. Points from the study as a whole: Further analysis was carried out later, and it showed several of the most significant clusters appearing linked to common viral pathogens. Later genetic work tied a missense DCLRE1C variant to beta-chain V and J trimming.

PCR amplification relied on 60 Vbeta primers (plus 13 Jbeta primers). In the original processing: Per a later analysis, the number of unique TCR beta chains was 75 million to 90 million, of which roughly 10 million were shared. Profiling relied on immunoSEQ multiplex PCR, and the TCRdb table lists in-frame clones only, not all of them. Clonal size and the V and J genes are those of that table, whereas D and trimming came from the DNA. The sample contains approximately 77,000 clones, more than 75% of which appear only once. Though nominally healthy at sampling, donors likely had unrecorded immune exposures. This clone was picked up one time. Its antigen is as yet unknown. The specimen sequenced was PBMCs. The source of this sequence is a male donor in good health and CMV-seropositive.

Here the CDR3 reads CASSLAPGLAGTDTQYF. DNA of the CDR3: TGCGCCAGCAGCTTGGCTCCGGGACTAGCGGGCACAGATACGCAGTATTTT. The V gene is TRBV5-1, the J gene TRBJ2-3; TRBD2 matches 11 bases. After removal of 0 bases from V and 1 base from J, the junction contained 4 bases not matched to a gene. Germline V gives CDR1 SGHRS, CDR2 YFSETQ. The length of the CDR3 is 17 residues. Looking up the rest from reference TRBV5-1 and TRBJ2-3 gives the full variable domain: KAGVTQTPRYLIKTRGQQVTLSCSPISGHRSVSWYQQTPGQGLQFLFEYFSETQRNKGNFPGRFSGRQFSNSRSEMNVSTLELGDSALYLCASSLAPGLAGTDTQYFGPGTRLTVL.